The entry that follows covers one T cell receptor (beta chain) sequence. Its antigen is not known. This sample is part of a study of post-analysis software for immune sequencing data. At the level of the study: Recorded subtypes: relapsing-remitting, secondary progressive, progressive-relapsing; some patients unannotated. Study results and caveats: Clustering by F measure revealed strong co-clustering among samples prepared together in one batch. Controls showed significantly higher normalized Chao1 diversity than did multiple sclerosis patients.

Built from TCR beta cDNA, the libraries had unique molecular identifiers in them. When 1 to 10 million T cells were used, they gave approximately 450,000 cDNA molecules. TCRdb used MiXCR to reprocess the PCR reads, holding one entry per CDR3 protein. The table shows hundreds of thousands of distinct CDR3 sequences, with about 53% occurring only once. The sample consisted of blood. This receptor was taken from a girl aged 10 to 17 with multiple sclerosis.

The CDR3 coding sequence is TGTGCCAGTATTGGACAGGGCTTGACGAACACTGAAGCTTTCTTT. This sequence encodes CASIGQGLTNTEAFF. V and J are TRBV19 and TRBJ1-1, with 8 bases lining up with TRBD1. Trimming cost V 7 bases and J 1 base; bases outside gene matches: 8. The CDR3 runs 15 residues. The germline V gene encodes CDR1 LNHDA and CDR2 SQIVND (reference sequence).